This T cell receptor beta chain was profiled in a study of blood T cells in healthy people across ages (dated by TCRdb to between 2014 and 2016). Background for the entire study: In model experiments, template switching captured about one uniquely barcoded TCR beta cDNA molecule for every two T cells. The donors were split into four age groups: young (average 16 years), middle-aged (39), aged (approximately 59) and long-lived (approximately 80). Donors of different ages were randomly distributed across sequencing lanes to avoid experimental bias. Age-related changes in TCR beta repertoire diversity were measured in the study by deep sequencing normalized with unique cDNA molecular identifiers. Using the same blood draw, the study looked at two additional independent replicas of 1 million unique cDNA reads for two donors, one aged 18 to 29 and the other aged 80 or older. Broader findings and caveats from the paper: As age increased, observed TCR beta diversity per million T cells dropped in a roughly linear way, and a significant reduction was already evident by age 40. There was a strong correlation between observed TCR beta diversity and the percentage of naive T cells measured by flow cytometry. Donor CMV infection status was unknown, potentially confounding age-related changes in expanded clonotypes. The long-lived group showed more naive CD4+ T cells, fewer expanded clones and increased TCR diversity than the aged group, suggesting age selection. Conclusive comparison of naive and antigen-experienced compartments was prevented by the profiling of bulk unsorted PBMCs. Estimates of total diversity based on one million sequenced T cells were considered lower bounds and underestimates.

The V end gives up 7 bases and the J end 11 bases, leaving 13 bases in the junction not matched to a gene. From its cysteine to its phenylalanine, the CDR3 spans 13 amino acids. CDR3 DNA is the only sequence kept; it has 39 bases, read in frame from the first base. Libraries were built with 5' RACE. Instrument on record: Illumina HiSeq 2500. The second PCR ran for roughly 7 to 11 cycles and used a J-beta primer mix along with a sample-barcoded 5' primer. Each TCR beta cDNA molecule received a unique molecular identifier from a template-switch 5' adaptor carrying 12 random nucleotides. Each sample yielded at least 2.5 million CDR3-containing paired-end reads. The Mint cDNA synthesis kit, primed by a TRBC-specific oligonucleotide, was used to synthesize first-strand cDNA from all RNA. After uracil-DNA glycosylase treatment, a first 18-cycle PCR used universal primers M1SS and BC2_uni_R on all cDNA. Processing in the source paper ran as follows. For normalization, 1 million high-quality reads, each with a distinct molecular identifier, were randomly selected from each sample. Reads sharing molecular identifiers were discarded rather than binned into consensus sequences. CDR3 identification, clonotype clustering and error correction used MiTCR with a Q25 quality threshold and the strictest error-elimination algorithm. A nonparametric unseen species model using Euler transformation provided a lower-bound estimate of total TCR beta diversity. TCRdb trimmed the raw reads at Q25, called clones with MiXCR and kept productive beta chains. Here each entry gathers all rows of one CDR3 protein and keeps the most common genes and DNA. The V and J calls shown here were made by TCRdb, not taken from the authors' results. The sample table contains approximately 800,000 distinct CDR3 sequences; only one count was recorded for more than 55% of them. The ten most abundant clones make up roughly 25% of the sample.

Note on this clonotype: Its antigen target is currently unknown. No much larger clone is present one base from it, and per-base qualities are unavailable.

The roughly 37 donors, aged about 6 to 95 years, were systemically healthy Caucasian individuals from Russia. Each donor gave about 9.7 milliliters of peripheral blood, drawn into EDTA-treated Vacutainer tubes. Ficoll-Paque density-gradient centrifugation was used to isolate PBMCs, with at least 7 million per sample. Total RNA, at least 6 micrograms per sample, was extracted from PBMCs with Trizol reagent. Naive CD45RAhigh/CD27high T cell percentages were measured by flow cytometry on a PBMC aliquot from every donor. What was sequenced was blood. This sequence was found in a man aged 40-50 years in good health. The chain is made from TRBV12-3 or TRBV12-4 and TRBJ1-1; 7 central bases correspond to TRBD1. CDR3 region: CASTKLQGGRAFF. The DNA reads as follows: TGTGCCAGCACCAAACTCCAGGGGGGTCGGGCTTTCTTT.